This T cell receptor (beta chain) emerged from a study of T cells in Graves' hyperthyroidism and ophthalmopathy. General study results and limits: The model foresaw ophthalmopathy a median around seven months prior to onset.

Criteria for exclusion of patients were uncontrolled infection, other autoimmune disease, pregnancy or lactation. TCR beta CDR3 regions were amplified from RNA transcripts. First-round RT-PCR with HTBI primers amplified the TCR CDR3 region. TCRdb used MiXCR to reprocess the multiplex PCR reads, holding one entry per CDR3 protein. The sample contains approximately 510,000 distinct CDR3 sequences, 46% of which appear only once. With regard to this clonotype: Its antigen is undetermined.

The sequence was collected from an adult woman with Graves' disease, either hyperthyroidism or ophthalmopathy (not recorded which). Sequencing was performed on peripheral blood or thyroid tissue (not recorded which).

CDR3 nucleotide sequence: TGTGCCAGTAGTATCTATCGGGGACCCTACGAGCAGTACTTC. This translates into CASSIYRGPYEQYF. V and J are TRBV19 and TRBJ2-7; D is tentatively TRBD1 or TRBD2 (5 bases each). V was cut by 3 bases and J by 2 bases, with 11 bases left in between. Germline V gene sequence: CDR1 LNHDA, CDR2 SQIVND (reference sequence). CDR3 length: 14 residues.